This T cell receptor (beta chain) originates from a study of CD4 T cells in relation to SARS-CoV-2 and coronaviruses. Turning to the study itself: Median patient age was approximately 38 years, spanning 21 to 72 years. Broader study findings: SARS-CoV-2-driven expansion was significantly weaker in crossreactive than monoreactive clones. The assay detects memory recall responses, not culture-primed primary responses.

The V and J ends lost 6 bases and 7 bases, in that order; junction bases with no gene match: 4. This CDR3 has 14 residues. CDR1 and CDR2 (germline): SEHNR, FQNEAQ (reference sequence). Produced via immunoSEQ multiplex PCR; TCRdb's table is partial and in-frame only. The sample lists tens of thousands of clones; under 95% were seen once. In the case of this clone: The antigen is undetermined.

This clonotype originated in an adult with COVID-19. The material sequenced was naive CD4+ T cells from PBMCs. The subset denotes: naive CD4+ T cells isolated by negative enrichment. The chain employs TRBV7-9 and TRBJ1-6, with 9 nucleotides matching TRBD1. This CDR3 reads CASSPDRGNSPLHF. In DNA form, the CDR3 reads TGTGCCAGCAGTCCCGACAGGGGGAATTCACCCCTCCACTTT.